The entry that follows covers one T cell receptor beta chain sequence. The sample originates from a study of blood T cell repertoires in COVID-19. The wider study: Acute and convalescent COVID-19 specimens originated in the United States, Italy and Spain. From T cells, B-cell-depleted T cells, or PBMCs came the material, which was cDNA or gDNA.

V gave up 4 bases and J gave up 3 bases, with 25 bases separating them. Per germline, CDR1 SGDLS and CDR2 YYNGEE. The CDR3 extends over 18 amino acids. Authors' methods: Nucleated cell number was recorded as an estimate derived from reference gene primer amplification. Clones were read by immunoSEQ multiplex PCR, and TCRdb kept only the in-frame ones, dropping some. D and trimming were read from the DNA, whereas the V and J calls and clone size are those reported in that table. The sample holds 55,000 to 65,000 clones, 65% to 80% seen once. V and J are TRBV9 and TRBJ1-1, with D perhaps TRBD1 (5 bases). The sequenced sample consisted of peripheral blood. This clonotype originated in a man aged 55 to 70 with acute or convalescent COVID-19. CDR3 loop: CASSLTFLIGSGDTEAFF. The CDR3 nucleotides are TGTGCCAGCAGCCTCACTTTTCTCATTGGGTCGGGGGACACTGAAGCTTTCTTT.